The 25 T cell receptor beta chains in this list originate from one sample, sequenced in a study of vaccination effects on CD4 cells after COVID-19. Profiled with immunoSEQ multiplex PCR; TCRdb holds only in-frame clones, not every one. The sample holds roughly 59,000 clones; roughly 78% are singletons and the top ten take roughly 2%. Peptide-pool stimulation followed by sequencing identified expanded antigen-specific CD4+ clonotypes in the ViraFEST assay. At the end of around 11 days of culture, CD4+ T cells were isolated. Participants received two doses of either the BNT162b2 or mRNA-1273 vaccine. What these receptors recognize is not known. Sequenced here: CD4+ T cells from PBMCs cultured with HCoV-OC43 spike peptides, sampled after COVID-19 vaccination. Noted subset: HCoV-OC43 spike overlapping peptide pool stimulation. Every receptor here comes from a human donor who received a COVID-19 vaccine.

This clone was seen only once. The chain employs TRBV19 and TRBJ2-5; 16 nucleotides line up with TRBD2. The CDR3 is made up of 18 amino acids. Trimming took 5 bases from V and 5 from J; bases not matched to a gene: 11. The germline V gene has CDR1 LNHDA and CDR2 SQIVND (reference sequence). CDR3 sequence (DNA): TGTGCCAGTAGTCCCCGCGGGACTAGCGGGGGGGCCCGGGAGACCCAGTACTTC. Translated, it gives CASSPRGTSGGARETQYF.

The chain recombines TRBV7-3 with TRBJ2-1, with a possible D match to TRBD1 (5 bases). CDR3 length: 15 residues. Trimming cost V 2 bases and J 0 bases, with 8 bases left between them. Germline-derived CDR1 and CDR2 are SGHTA and FQGTGA. CDR3 region: CASSLGASSYNEQFF. The CDR3 DNA reads as TGTGCCAGCAGCTTAGGGGCCAGCTCCTACAATGAGCAGTTCTTC.

J is TRBJ2-3 and V is TRBV9; 7 bases agree with TRBD2. The CDR3 is 13 amino acids. V gave up 7 bases and J gave up 0 bases; unmatched junction bases: 2. Germline CDR1 reads SGDLS; CDR2 reads YYNGEE. CDR3 coding DNA: TGTGCCAGCTCGCGGGAGAGCACAGATACGCAGTATTTT. Residues: CASSRESTDTQYF.

This chain connects TRBV5-1 to TRBJ2-3; D may be TRBD1 (6 bases). The CDR3 runs 14 residues. V lost 4 bases and J lost 3, with 12 bases in between. Germline values: CDR1 SGHRS, CDR2 YFSETQ. Written as DNA, the CDR3 is TGCGCCAGCAGCCCGACAGGTTTTACAGATACGCAGTATTTT. Translating gives CASSPTGFTDTQYF. The whole variable domain, filled in from reference TRBV5-1 and TRBJ2-3, reads KAGVTQTPRYLIKTRGQQVTLSCSPISGHRSVSWYQQTPGQGLQFLFEYFSETQRNKGNFPGRFSGRQFSNSRSEMNVSTLELGDSALYLCASSPTGFTDTQYFGPGTRLTVL.

V gene TRBV24-1 combines with J gene TRBJ2-1; 14 bases map to TRBD2. The germline CDR1 and CDR2 sequences are KGHDR and SFDVKD. This CDR3 contains 19 residues. Trimming at V came to 4 bases and at J to 0 bases, leaving 7 bases not matched to a gene. In DNA, the CDR3 is TGTGCCACCAGTGACACAGGACTAGCGGGGGGAAGCTCCTACAATGAGCAGTTCTTC. Its protein is CATSDTGLAGGSSYNEQFF.

This chain joins TRBV5-1 and TRBJ1-4, with 8 nucleotides matching TRBD1. J was trimmed by 8 bases and V by 4 bases; bases with no gene match: 16. The CDR3 has 17 amino acids. Per germline, CDR1 SGHRS and CDR2 YFSETQ. CDR3 sequence reads: CASSLTTDRTGSEKLFF. CDR3 bases: TGCGCCAGCAGCCTTACTACGGATCGGACAGGGAGCGAAAAACTGTTTTTT.

The J gene is TRBJ1-6, the V gene TRBV6-5, with TRBD1 identical over 8 bases. The V gene end was trimmed by 6 bases and the J gene end by 9 bases; junction bases not matched to a gene: 4. The germline V gene encodes CDR1 MNHEY and CDR2 SVGAGI. The CDR3 has 13 residues. The CDR3 bases are TGTGCCAGCAGGGGGACAGGCACTTCACCCCTCCACTTT. Translation: CASRGTGTSPLHF.

The chain uses TRBV7-6 and TRBJ1-5; D unresolved. The CDR3 consists of 16 residues. The V end was cut by 1 base, the J end by 4 bases, with 14 bases between. CDR1 is SGHVS and CDR2 is FNYEAQ in the germline V gene. The CDR3 is CASSLGAFSPNQPQHF. Here the CDR3 DNA reads TGTGCCAGCAGCTTAGGAGCCTTCTCCCCAAATCAGCCCCAGCATTTT.

This clone was detected once. This chain uses TRBV5-1 with TRBJ2-3; 9 bases are shared with TRBD2. V dropped 4 bases and J dropped 4; count of bases not matched to a gene: 16. In germline, CDR1 is SGHRS, CDR2 YFSETQ. The CDR3 is made up of 18 amino acids. Here the CDR3 reads CASSPVEWRGGLSDTQYF. The CDR3 DNA follows: TGCGCCAGCAGCCCGGTAGAGTGGCGGGGGGGGCTGTCAGATACGCAGTATTTT.

This rearrangement joins TRBV18 to TRBJ1-2, with 12 bases that match TRBD1. V trimming: 3 bases; J trimming: 5 bases; junction bases outside the gene matches: 4. The CDR3 runs to 15 residues. Germline CDR1 and CDR2: KGHSH and LQKENI. In nucleotides, the CDR3 is TGTGCCAGCTCACCGGGACAGGGGGCGCCTTATGGCTACACCTTC. Protein product: CASSPGQGAPYGYTF.

The chain links TRBV30 to TRBJ2-3, with 10 bases fitting TRBD2. V lost 5 bases, J lost 1 base, and 3 bases stayed unmatched. The CDR3 runs to 14 residues. Germline V gene lookup returns CDR1 GTSNPN and CDR2 SVGIG (reference sequence). The CDR3 coding sequence is TGTGCCTGGGAGCGGGGGGGCGGCACAGATACGCAGTATTTT. Translated: CAWERGGGTDTQYF.

This clone was recorded only once. The chain uses TRBV2 and TRBJ1-6; 8 nucleotides line up with TRBD1. This CDR3 is 18 amino acids long. V lost 2 bases and J lost 7; bases outside the gene matches: 13. In germline, CDR1 is SNHLY, CDR2 FYNNEI. CDR3 in DNA: TGTGCCAGCAGTGAACGAAGCCAGGGGGCTTCGGGAAATTCACCCCTCCACTTT. This gives the protein CASSERSQGASGNSPLHF.

The chain couples TRBV4-1 to TRBJ2-5; no clear D. Per germline, CDR1 MGHRA and CDR2 YSYEKL. V was pared by 1 base and J by 7 bases, with 13 bases between. There are 14 residues in the CDR3. Here the CDR3 DNA reads TGCGCCAGCAGCCAAGGGATCCCCACGGGGACCCAGTACTTC. Its translation: CASSQGIPTGTQYF.

J is TRBJ2-4 and V is TRBV7-8; D remains ambiguous. Trimming shortened V by 2 bases and J by 0 bases, and 20 bases separated the two germline ends. This CDR3 region has 19 residues. Germline lookup yields CDR1 SGHVS and CDR2 FQNEAQ. The CDR3 DNA reads TGTGCCAGCAGCTTACGACAAGAGACGGATCTATTAGCCAAAAACATTCAGTACTTC. Encoded protein: CASSLRQETDLLAKNIQYF.

The chain uses TRBV18 and TRBJ2-5; 7 bases agree with TRBD1. This CDR3 has 14 residues. Germline CDR1 reads KGHSH; CDR2 reads LQKENI. V gave up 2 bases and J gave up 1 base; unmatched junction bases: 1. CDR3 in amino acids: CASSPTGVQETQYF. CDR3 sequence (DNA): TGTGCCAGCTCACCAACAGGGGTCCAAGAGACCCAGTACTTC.

J is TRBJ2-3 and V is TRBV28, with TRBD1 matching 8 bases. Germline CDR1 and CDR2: MDHEN and SYDVKM. This CDR3 region has 13 residues. V gave up 6 bases and J gave up 7 bases; unmatched junction bases: 6. For the CDR3, the DNA is TGTGCCAGCAGGTCAGGGGGCAGGAATACGCAGTATTTT. Translating it yields CASRSGGRNTQYF.

This clone was counted between two and nine times. This chain uses TRBV5-1 with TRBJ2-3, with a weak D call TRBD2 (6 bases). CDR1 is SGHRS, CDR2 YFSETQ, per germline. V was trimmed by 2 bases and J by 4 bases, leaving 8 bases between them. The length of the CDR3 is 13 residues. In DNA form, the CDR3 reads TGCGCCAGCAGCTTCGGGGGAGCAGATACGCAGTATTTT. Translated: CASSFGGADTQYF.

In this sample, this clone turned up a few times. V gene TRBV7-9 combines with J gene TRBJ2-7, with TRBD1 identical over 7 bases. Germline V lookup: CDR1 SEHNR, CDR2 FQNEAQ (reference sequence). The CDR3 has 13 residues. With V trimmed by 8 bases and J by 0 bases, 4 bases remained unmatched. This CDR3 is CASQTGSSYEQYV. As DNA, the CDR3 is TGTGCCAGCCAGACAGGGAGCTCCTACGAGCAGTACGTC.

The J gene is TRBJ1-1, the V gene TRBV18, with no clear D. The CDR3 consists of 16 residues. Germline values: CDR1 KGHSH, CDR2 LQKENI. The germline V and J ends were trimmed by 4 bases and 0 bases, with 15 bases remaining between them. CDR3 coding DNA: TGTGCCAGCTCACAATCGGAAATTGAAATGAACACTGAAGCTTTCTTT. This translates into CASSQSEIEMNTEAFF. The full variable domain, completed using reference TRBV18 and TRBJ1-1, is NAGVMQNPRHLVRRRGQEARLRCSPMKGHSHVYWYRQLPEEGLKFMVYLQKENIIDESGMPKERFSAEFPKEGPSILRIQQVVRGDSAAYFCASSQSEIEMNTEAFFGQGTRLTVV.

The CDR3 DNA reads as TGTGCCAGCTCCCAGCCCGGACAGGGAAACTATGGCTACACCTTC. Translated: CASSQPGQGNYGYTF. V and J are TRBV18 and TRBJ1-2; 8 positions agree with TRBD1. The germline CDR1 and CDR2 sequences are KGHSH and LQKENI. CDR3 length: 15 amino acids. V shed 6 bases, J shed 2 bases, and the junction held 8 bases outside the gene matches.

This chain uses TRBV12-3 or TRBV12-4 with TRBJ1-2, with no clear D. Trimming pared 3 bases from V and 4 bases from J, leaving 9 bases between. CDR3 length: 13 amino acids. CDR3 region: CASSFEVFYGYTF. The DNA for the CDR3 is TGTGCCAGCAGTTTTGAGGTCTTCTATGGCTACACCTTC.

The chain joins TRBV7-2 to TRBJ1-3; D gene ambiguous. Germline V CDR1 and CDR2: SGHTA, FQGNSA. The CDR3 is 16 residues long. V dropped 4 bases and J dropped 7 bases, with 20 bases sitting between them. The CDR3 DNA reads as TGTGCCAGCAGCTGGAAGCCTCTTTCTCTTTGGAACACCATATATTTT. This codes for CASSWKPLSLWNTIYF.

The rearrangement links TRBV4-1 to TRBJ1-6; TRBD1 aligns across 7 bases. From germline, CDR1 is MGHRA and CDR2 YSYEKL. This CDR3 has 16 amino acids. Trimming at V came to 0 bases and at J to 6 bases, leaving 5 bases not matched to a gene. The CDR3 is CASSQDDTGVNSPLHF. The CDR3 nucleotides are TGCGCCAGCAGCCAAGATGATACAGGGGTTAATTCACCCCTCCACTTT.

The chain is built from TRBV28 and TRBJ2-1; 8 nucleotides line up with TRBD2. Germline values: CDR1 MDHEN, CDR2 SYDVKM. J gave up 4 bases and V 3 bases, and 8 bases lay outside the gene matches. The CDR3 spans 16 residues. The CDR3 DNA is TGTGCCAGCAGTTTCCAGGGCGGGGGGTATTACAATGAGCAGTTCTTC. The encoded protein is CASSFQGGGYYNEQFF.

The chain links TRBV24-1 to TRBJ2-3; D not certain. With 5 bases removed from V and 4 bases from J, the gap between germline ends came to 15 bases. This CDR3 is 15 amino acids long. Germline loops: CDR1 KGHDR, CDR2 SFDVKD. The CDR3 DNA sequence: TGTGCCACCAGTGGACTTGGACCTGGCGCAGATACGCAGTATTTT. It is translated as CATSGLGPGADTQYF.